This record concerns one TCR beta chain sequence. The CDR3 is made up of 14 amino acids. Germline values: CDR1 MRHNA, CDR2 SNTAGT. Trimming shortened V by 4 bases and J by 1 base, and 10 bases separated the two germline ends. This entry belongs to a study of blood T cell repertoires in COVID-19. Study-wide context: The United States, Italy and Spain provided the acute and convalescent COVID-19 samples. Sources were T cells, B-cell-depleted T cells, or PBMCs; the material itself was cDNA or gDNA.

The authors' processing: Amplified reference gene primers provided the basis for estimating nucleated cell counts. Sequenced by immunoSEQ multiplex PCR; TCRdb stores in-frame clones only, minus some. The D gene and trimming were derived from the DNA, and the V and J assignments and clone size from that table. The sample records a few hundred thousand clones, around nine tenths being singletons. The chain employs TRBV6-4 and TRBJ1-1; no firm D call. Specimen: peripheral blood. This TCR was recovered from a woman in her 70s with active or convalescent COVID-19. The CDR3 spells CASSAGLPNTEAFF. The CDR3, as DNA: TGTGCCAGCAGTGCTGGACTCCCGAACACTGAAGCTTTCTTT.